This entry lists 8 T cell receptor beta chains sequenced from one sample in a study of CD8 T cells in ankylosing spondylitis. No antigen is known for these receptors. Study-level results: The study identified a TCR beta motif of under ten highly homologous variants that appeared characteristic of ankylosing spondylitis blood.

TCRdb used MiXCR to reprocess the 5' RACE reads, holding one entry per CDR3 protein. The profile shows hundreds of thousands of distinct CDR3 sequences, roughly 12% of them singletons. Sequencing was carried out using blood, either unsorted or a sorted T cell fraction (not recorded which). Receptors originate from a male donor with ankylosing spondylitis.

V and J are TRBV24-1 and TRBJ2-2, with D possibly TRBD2 on 5 matching bases. Trimming removed 0 bases at V and 3 bases at J, with 13 bases between. From germline, CDR1 is KGHDR and CDR2 SFDVKD. This CDR3 region has 17 residues. Here the CDR3 reads CATSDLREGRDTGELFF. The CDR3 nucleotides read TGTGCCACCAGTGATTTGCGAGAGGGAAGGGACACCGGGGAGCTGTTTTTT.

This clonotype turned up a few times. The chain combines TRBV20-1 with TRBJ1-5; a weak D match, TRBD1 (5 bases). Germline CDR1 is DFQATT and CDR2 is SNEGSKA (reference sequence). V was pared by 6 bases and J by 2 bases, with 11 bases between. The CDR3 has 13 residues. The CDR3 DNA follows: TGCAGTGCGGACCTACAGGGCAATCAGCCCCAGCATTTT. It is translated as CSADLQGNQPQHF.

This clonotype was picked up a small number of times. The chain has TRBV12-3 or TRBV12-4 and TRBJ2-7; 7 positions match TRBD2. CDR3 size: 14 residues. J was trimmed by 0 bases and V by 7 bases; bases with no gene match: 6. This CDR3 reads CASKPRDYSYEQYF. Written as DNA, the CDR3 is TGTGCCAGCAAACCCCGGGACTACTCCTACGAGCAGTACTTC.

This clonotype was counted ten times or more. J is TRBJ1-3 and V is TRBV12-3 or TRBV12-4; D is perhaps TRBD1 (6 bases). This CDR3 contains 14 residues. V lost 8 bases, J lost 2 bases, and 13 bases lay in between. The CDR3 loop is CASGLTGTGNTIYF. In DNA, the CDR3 is TGTGCCAGCGGCTTAACAGGGACTGGAAACACCATATATTTT.

This clonotype was recorded a few times. This chain links TRBV20-1 with TRBJ1-4; D unresolved. The germline gives CDR1 DFQATT, CDR2 SNEGSKA (reference sequence). The CDR3 is 14 residues long. V was shortened by 1 base and J by 8 bases, with 14 bases between the two germline ends. CDR3 DNA: TGCAGTGCTAGAGCTCCCGGGGTAGGAGAAAAACTGTTTTTT. Its protein is CSARAPGVGEKLFF.

CDR3 protein: CASSLAYTLGEQYF. Written as DNA, the CDR3 is TGTGCCAGCAGCTTAGCGTACACCCTCGGCGAGCAGTACTTC. The chain couples TRBV7-9 to TRBJ2-7, with no clear D. The CDR3 loop spans 14 amino acids. V lost 0 bases and J lost 6, with 12 bases in between. Germline CDR1 reads SEHNR; CDR2 reads FQNEAQ (reference sequence).

V usage is TRBV7-2 and J usage is TRBJ1-5; the D is unclear. Between the trimmed V and J ends, which lost 3 bases and 6 bases, there was a span of 15 bases. Germline CDR1 SGHTA, CDR2 FQGNSA. The CDR3 length is 15 residues. The CDR3 loop is CASSFRVGSSQPQHF. The CDR3 DNA reads as TGTGCCAGCAGCTTTAGAGTGGGTTCGAGTCAGCCCCAGCATTTT. The entire variable domain, with the rest obtained from reference TRBV7-2 and TRBJ1-5, is as follows: GAGVSQSPSNKVTEKGKDVELRCDPISGHTALYWYRQSLGQGLEFLIYFQGNSAPDKSGLPSDRFSAERTGGSVSTLTIQRTQQEDSAVYLCASSFRVGSSQPQHFGDGTRLSIL.

This clonotype was counted only a few times. The V gene is TRBV20-1, the J gene TRBJ2-3; 7 bases match TRBD2. The CDR3 has 16 residues. Germline lookup yields CDR1 DFQATT and CDR2 SNEGSKA (reference sequence). V was pared by 6 bases and J by 2 bases, with 14 bases of the junction left unmatched. DNA for the CDR3: TGCAGTGCCCATCGGCCGCTAGCGGACCACACAGATACGCAGTATTTT. Its protein product is CSAHRPLADHTDTQYF.